Following are 16 T cell receptor beta chains from one sample sequenced in a study of tumor-infiltrating lymphocytes in localized non-small cell lung cancer. Method: immunoSEQ multiplex PCR; TCRdb's copy keeps in-frame clones and lacks some. This sample carries some 17,000 clones, around 81% of them seen once, and the ten largest clones take 9% to 12%. The material sequenced was uninvolved lung tissue not adjacent to the tumor. The receptors come from a human donor with non-small cell lung cancer.

This clone was counted only a few times. The chain has TRBV7-9 and TRBJ2-7; 9 positions match TRBD1. Germline CDR1 and CDR2: SEHNR and FQNEAQ (reference sequence). The CDR3 is made up of 16 amino acids. V dropped 3 bases and J dropped 4; count of bases not matched to a gene: 10. The CDR3 sequence: CASSFPNGTGSYEQYF. In DNA form, the CDR3 reads TGTGCCAGCAGCTTCCCCAACGGGACAGGGTCGTACGAGCAGTACTTC.

This clone is categorized as large. The rearrangement joins TRBV30 to TRBJ1-1; TRBD1 matches 8 bases. Per the germline V gene, CDR1 is GTSNPN and CDR2 is SVGIG (reference sequence). The CDR3 consists of 13 residues. V trimming: 0 bases; J trimming: 5 bases; junction bases outside the gene matches: 2. The CDR3 region has the DNA TGTGCCTGGAGTGTAAACAGGGGGACTGAAGCTTTCTTT. Amino acids: CAWSVNRGTEAFF.

V gene TRBV28 combines with J gene TRBJ1-4; 8 bases fit TRBD1. J was trimmed by 1 base and V by 3 bases; bases with no gene match: 4. CDR1 and CDR2 from the germline V gene are MDHEN and SYDVKM. This CDR3 is 16 amino acids long. In DNA, the CDR3 is TGTGCCAGCAGTTTCCTACAGGGGGGAACTAATGAAAAACTGTTTTTT. This gives the protein CASSFLQGGTNEKLFF.

This clone has just one count. The V and J genes are TRBV11-2 and TRBJ1-1, with D perhaps TRBD1 (6 bases). V lost 0 bases to trimming and J lost 3 bases, with 14 bases between them. The CDR3 extends over 16 amino acids. In germline, CDR1 is SGHAT, CDR2 FQNNGV. CDR3 in amino acids: CASSLDSARGYTEAFF. The DNA of the CDR3 is TGTGCCAGCAGCTTAGATTCTGCCAGGGGATACACTGAAGCTTTCTTT.

The rearrangement joins TRBV6-1 to TRBJ1-3, with D unresolved. Between the trimmed V and J ends, which lost 5 bases and 2 bases, there was a span of 7 bases. The CDR3 covers 13 residues. Germline V gives CDR1 MNHNS, CDR2 SASEGT. For the CDR3, the DNA is TGTGCCAGCAGTCCGTTGACTGGAAACACCATATATTTT. This codes for CASSPLTGNTIYF.

This clone was seen a single time. This chain uses TRBV19 with TRBJ2-3; 9 bases are a match to TRBD2. The germline V gene encodes CDR1 LNHDA and CDR2 SQIVND (reference sequence). This CDR3 has 15 amino acids. V lost 5 bases to trimming and J lost 2 bases; unmatched junction nucleotides: 5. The DNA of the CDR3 is TGTGCCAGTAGTCGTCTAGCGGGAAACACAGATACGCAGTATTTT. It encodes CASSRLAGNTDTQYF.

This clone has just one count. This sequence joins TRBV7-8 and TRBJ1-2; D not certain. The CDR3 loop spans 14 amino acids. The germline V gene encodes CDR1 SGHVS and CDR2 FQNEAQ. Trimming took 4 bases from V and 4 from J, leaving 13 bases between them. The CDR3 coding sequence is TGTGCCAGCAGCTACGGACCACAGCTCTATGGCTACACCTTC. The encoded protein is CASSYGPQLYGYTF. Using reference TRBV7-8 and TRBJ1-2 for the parts outside the CDR3, the full variable domain is GAGVSQSPRYKVAKRGQDVALRCDPISGHVSLFWYQQALGQGPEFLTYFQNEAQLDKSGLPSDRFFAERPEGSVSTLKIQRTQQEDSAVYLCASSYGPQLYGYTFGSGTRLTVV.

J is TRBJ2-5 and V is TRBV14; 14 bases are shared with TRBD2. The CDR3 is 14 residues long. CDR1 and CDR2 (germline): SGHDN, FVKESK. Losses at the gene ends were 5 bases for V and 7 bases for J; bases not matched to a gene: 3. CDR3 nucleotide sequence: TGTGCCAGCAGCGGGGGGACTAGCGGGAGGACCCAGTACTTC. Protein product: CASSGGTSGRTQYF.

The chain combines TRBV2 with TRBJ2-5; 15 positions agree with TRBD2. V trimming: 8 bases; J trimming: 1 base; junction bases outside the gene matches: 5. CDR1 is SNHLY, CDR2 FYNNEI, per germline. The CDR3 sequence is 16 residues long. CDR3 protein: CASSPGLAGGQETQYF. CDR3 DNA: TGTGCCAGCTCCCCGGGACTAGCGGGGGGCCAAGAGACCCAGTACTTC.

This clone was observed once. The chain has TRBV9 and TRBJ2-1; D unclear. CDR3 length: 16 residues. The germline V gene encodes CDR1 SGDLS and CDR2 YYNGEE. V lost 1 base and J 0 bases, leaving 11 bases between the germline ends. The CDR3 is CASSVPGSASYNEQFF. CDR3 nucleotides: TGTGCCAGCAGCGTACCAGGCAGCGCCTCCTACAATGAGCAGTTCTTC.

The rearrangement joins TRBV7-6 to TRBJ1-1; 7 nucleotides line up with TRBD1. The CDR3 runs 14 residues. CDR1 and CDR2 from the germline V gene are SGHVS and FNYEAQ. Unmatched junction bases numbered 10, after V lost 5 bases and J lost 7 bases. CDR3 sequence: CASSTSTRTGEAFF. The CDR3 DNA follows: TGTGCCAGCAGCACGTCAACTCGGACAGGTGAAGCTTTCTTT.

J is TRBJ1-1 and V is TRBV7-8, with D perhaps matching TRBD1 (5 bases). There are 13 residues in the CDR3. CDR1 is SGHVS and CDR2 is FQNEAQ in the germline V gene. The germline V and J ends were trimmed by 3 bases and 1 base, with 6 bases remaining between them. Here the CDR3 DNA reads TGTGCCAGCAGCTTTGGGGGGAACACTGAAGCTTTCTTT. Its translation is CASSFGGNTEAFF. Full variable domain (remainder filled in from reference TRBV7-8 and TRBJ1-1): GAGVSQSPRYKVAKRGQDVALRCDPISGHVSLFWYQQALGQGPEFLTYFQNEAQLDKSGLPSDRFFAERPEGSVSTLKIQRTQQEDSAVYLCASSFGGNTEAFFGQGTRLTVV.

V gene TRBV30 combines with J gene TRBJ2-7, with 8 bases aligning to TRBD2. V lost 3 bases and J lost 7; bases outside the gene matches: 14. Germline CDR1 and CDR2: GTSNPN and SVGIG (reference sequence). This CDR3 region has 15 residues. The CDR3: CAWRPRASGSLEQYF. In nucleotides, the CDR3 is TGTGCCTGGAGGCCAAGGGCTAGCGGGTCTCTTGAGCAGTACTTC.

The chain employs TRBV2 and TRBJ2-7; D unresolved. Germline V lookup: CDR1 SNHLY, CDR2 FYNNEI. The V and J ends lost 8 bases and 4 bases respectively, with 12 bases between them. The CDR3 is 12 amino acids. The CDR3 DNA reads as TGTGCCAGCGGTTACAGAAGTTACGAGCAGTACTTC. It encodes CASGYRSYEQYF.

The chain links TRBV5-6 to TRBJ2-1; weak D call: TRBD2 (5 bases). Germline-derived CDR1 and CDR2 are SGHDT and YYEEEE. CDR3 length: 16 amino acids. V lost 4 bases to trimming and J lost 4 bases, with 18 bases between them. The CDR3 DNA is TGTGCCAGCAGCGTGTGGGCGAGCGGCGCGTACAATGAGCAGTTCTTC. Its translation: CASSVWASGAYNEQFF.

V is TRBV7-8 and J is TRBJ1-1; D might be TRBD1 (5 bases). Trimming pared 0 bases from V and 1 base from J, leaving 9 bases between. CDR1 is SGHVS, CDR2 FQNEAQ, per germline. CDR3 length: 15 residues. CDR3 sequence reads: CASSLAGRGNTEAFF. Here the CDR3 DNA reads TGTGCCAGCAGCTTAGCAGGGAGGGGGAACACTGAAGCTTTCTTT.